The rows below give T cell receptor beta chains drawn from one sample of a study of blood T cell repertoires in COVID-19. Profiling relied on immunoSEQ multiplex PCR, and the TCRdb table lists in-frame clones only, not all of them. The sample comprises 250,000 to 300,000 clones, approximately 91% of which are singletons, and 1.2% rests with the top ten. Material for sequencing was PBMCs or T cells enriched from blood (not recorded which). Every receptor here comes from a human donor in a cohort exposed to, infected with or recovered from COVID-19 (not recorded which). The donor label of this sample is uncertain. Both conserved end residues are part of each CDR3. D genes are given only for firm matches. For some rows the clone size is stated as once, few or many, or as a class when expanded; others skip it.

j_call: TRBJ1-2
v_call: TRBV4-2
clone_size: once
d_call: .
cdr3_nt: TGTGCCAGCAGCCAAGATCAAACAGTTGCTAACTATGGCTACACCTTC
cdr3_aa: CASSQDQTVANYGYTF

j_call: TRBJ2-3
v_call: TRBV7-9
clone_size: .
d_call: .
cdr3_nt: TGTGCCAGCAGCCCCTTGGGAGGTAGCACAGATACGCAGTATTTT
cdr3_aa: CASSPLGGSTDTQYF

j_call: TRBJ2-2
v_call: TRBV7-9
clone_size: .
d_call: .
cdr3_nt: TGTGCCAGCAGCTTGCAGGGGCAGGGCACCGGGGAGCTGTTTTTT
cdr3_aa: CASSLQGQGTGELFF

j_call: TRBJ2-5
v_call: TRBV7-9
clone_size: .
d_call: .
cdr3_nt: TGTGCCAGCAGCTTAGCGAGAGAGACCCAGTACTTC
cdr3_aa: CASSLARETQYF

j_call: TRBJ2-7
v_call: TRBV19
clone_size: .
d_call: TRBD1
cdr3_nt: TGTGCCAGTAGCCAACACCCGGGACAGGGGGCCCACGAGCAGTACTTC
cdr3_aa: CASSQHPGQGAHEQYF

j_call: TRBJ2-7
v_call: TRBV7-9
clone_size: .
d_call: TRBD1
cdr3_nt: TGTGCCAGCAGCTGGGGACAGGGGGGAAGCTACGAGCAGTACTTC
cdr3_aa: CASSWGQGGSYEQYF

j_call: TRBJ1-2
v_call: TRBV19
clone_size: .
d_call: TRBD1
cdr3_nt: TGTGCCAGTAGTACTTCCGGGACAGGGAGTAGTGGCTACACCTTC
cdr3_aa: CASSTSGTGSSGYTF

j_call: TRBJ1-1
v_call: TRBV2
clone_size: .
d_call: TRBD1
cdr3_nt: TGTGCCTCCGGGACAGGGTTCCCTATGAACACTGAAGCTTTCTTT
cdr3_aa: CASGTGFPMNTEAFF

j_call: TRBJ1-1
v_call: TRBV7-9
clone_size: .
d_call: .
cdr3_nt: TGTGCCAGCAGCTTGTTAGGGGCCGGCAGGGCCAACACTGAAGCTTTCTTT
cdr3_aa: CASSLLGAGRANTEAFF

j_call: TRBJ2-2
v_call: TRBV18
clone_size: .
d_call: .
cdr3_nt: TGTGCCAGCTCTCCCCGACAGAACACCGGGGAGCTGTTTTTT
cdr3_aa: CASSPRQNTGELFF

j_call: TRBJ2-3
v_call: TRBV7-2
clone_size: .
d_call: .
cdr3_nt: TGTGCCAGCAGCTCCTCTATCACAGATACGCAGTATTTT
cdr3_aa: CASSSSITDTQYF

j_call: TRBJ1-5
v_call: TRBV11-2
clone_size: .
d_call: .
cdr3_nt: TGTGCCAGCAGCTTCGCCATCACAGGGAACCAGCATTTT
cdr3_aa: CASSFAITGNQHF

j_call: TRBJ2-5
v_call: TRBV5-1
clone_size: .
d_call: TRBD2
cdr3_nt: TGCGCCAGCAGAGAGCGGGGGGCGGACCCATCAGAGACCCAGTACTTC
cdr3_aa: CASRERGADPSETQYF

j_call: TRBJ1-5
v_call: TRBV9
clone_size: once
d_call: TRBD1
cdr3_nt: TGTGCCAGCAGCGCACAGGGGATCTATCAGCCCCAGCATTTT
cdr3_aa: CASSAQGIYQPQHF